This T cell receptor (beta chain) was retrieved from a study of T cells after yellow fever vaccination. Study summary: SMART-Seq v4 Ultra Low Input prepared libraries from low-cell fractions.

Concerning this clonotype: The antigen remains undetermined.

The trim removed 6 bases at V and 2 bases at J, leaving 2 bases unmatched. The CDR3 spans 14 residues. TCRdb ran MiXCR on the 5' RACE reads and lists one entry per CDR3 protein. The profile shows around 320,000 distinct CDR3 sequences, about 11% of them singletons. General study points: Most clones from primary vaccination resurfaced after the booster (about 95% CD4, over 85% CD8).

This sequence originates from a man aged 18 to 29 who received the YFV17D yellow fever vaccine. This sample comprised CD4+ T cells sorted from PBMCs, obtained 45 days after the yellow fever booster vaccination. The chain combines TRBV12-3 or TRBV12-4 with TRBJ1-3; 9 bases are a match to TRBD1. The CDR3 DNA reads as TGTGCCAGCAGGGGACAGGGAACTGGAAACACCATATATTTT. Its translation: CASRGQGTGNTIYF.